This T cell receptor (beta chain) was sequenced in a study of OX40 agonist ivuxolimab in advanced cancers. Background on the study: Dose-escalation patients had hepatocellular carcinoma, melanoma, renal cell or head and neck cancer. The study reported partial responses in three patients: one hepatocellular carcinoma, two cutaneous melanoma. Overall study findings and caveats: CD8+ T cells were the subset that, on average, had more expanded clones than CD4+. Normalized T-cell clonal expansion was also low in a subset of nonresponders.

Produced via immunoSEQ multiplex PCR; TCRdb's table is partial and in-frame only. The sample has approximately 50,000 clones, approximately 80% seen once. CDR1 and CDR2 (germline): SNHLY, FYNNEI. The CDR3 spans 13 residues. Trimming removed 7 bases at V and 1 base at J, with 10 bases between. With regard to this clone: What it binds is not known.

Specimen: CD4+ or CD8+ T cells sorted from blood, collected in a trial of the OX40 agonist ivuxolimab. This clonotype was obtained from an adult with an advanced solid tumor such as melanoma, head and neck, liver or kidney cancer. This chain links TRBV2 with TRBJ1-1; D may be TRBD1 (5 bases). CDR3 in amino acids: CASTTQGNTEAFF. The CDR3 coding sequence is TGTGCCAGCACCACTCAGGGGAACACTGAAGCTTTCTTT.